Here is one TCR beta chain with its context. Antigen unknown. Assay: immunoSEQ multiplex PCR; the TCRdb copy retains only in-frame clones and omits some. Of roughly 64,000 clones listed, 91% are singletons. This record comes from a study of OX40 agonist ivuxolimab in advanced cancers. Findings and limits, study-wide: By week 6 at 0.1 to 3.0 mg/kg, blood CD4+ and CD8+ T cells had expanded clonally.

Blood got drawn at baseline, again on cycle 4 day 1, and then on cycle 7 day 1. With V trimmed by 5 bases and J by 2 bases, 9 bases remained unmatched. The length of the CDR3 is 16 residues. The germline CDR1 and CDR2 sequences are MDHEN and SYDVKM. The V call is TRBV28, the J call TRBJ2-4; TRBD1 aligns across 7 bases. The receptor comes from an adult with an advanced solid tumor such as melanoma, head and neck, liver or kidney cancer. The sequenced sample was CD4+ or CD8+ T cells sorted from blood, obtained in a trial of the OX40 agonist ivuxolimab. DNA of the CDR3: TGTGCCAGCAGTCCCAACAGGGGATTTCCCAAAAACATTCAGTACTTC. Its translation: CASSPNRGFPKNIQYF.